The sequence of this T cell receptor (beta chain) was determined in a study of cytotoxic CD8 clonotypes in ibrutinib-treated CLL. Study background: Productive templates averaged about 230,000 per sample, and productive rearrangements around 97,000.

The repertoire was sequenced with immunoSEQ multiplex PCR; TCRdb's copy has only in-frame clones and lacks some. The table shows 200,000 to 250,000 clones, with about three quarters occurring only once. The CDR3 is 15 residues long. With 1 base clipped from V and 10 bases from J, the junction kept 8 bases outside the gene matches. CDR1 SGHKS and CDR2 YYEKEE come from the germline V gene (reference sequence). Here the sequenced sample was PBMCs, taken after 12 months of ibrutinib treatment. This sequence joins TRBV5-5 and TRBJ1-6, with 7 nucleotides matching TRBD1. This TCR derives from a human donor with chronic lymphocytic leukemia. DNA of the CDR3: TGTGCCAGCAGCTTGCAGGGGGGATCGAAATCACCCCTCCACTTT. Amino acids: CASSLQGGSKSPLHF.